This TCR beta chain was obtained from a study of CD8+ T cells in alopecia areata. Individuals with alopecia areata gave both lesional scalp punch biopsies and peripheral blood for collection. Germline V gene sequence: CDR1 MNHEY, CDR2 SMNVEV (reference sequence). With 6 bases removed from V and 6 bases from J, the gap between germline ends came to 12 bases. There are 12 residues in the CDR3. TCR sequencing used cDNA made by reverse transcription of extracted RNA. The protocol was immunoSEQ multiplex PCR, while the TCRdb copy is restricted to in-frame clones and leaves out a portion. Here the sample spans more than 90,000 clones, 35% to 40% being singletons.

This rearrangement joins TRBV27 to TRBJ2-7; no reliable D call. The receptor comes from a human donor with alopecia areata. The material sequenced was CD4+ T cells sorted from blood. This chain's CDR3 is CASRGLSGEQYF. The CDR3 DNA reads TGTGCCAGCAGGGGCTTGTCAGGCGAGCAGTACTTC.